This record looks at one TCR beta chain sequence and its context. The antigen is undetermined. The CDR3 runs 12 residues. The V end was cut by 5 bases, the J end by 5 bases, with 10 bases between. CDR1 and CDR2 from the germline V gene are MNHEY and SMNVEV (reference sequence). All donors provided no fewer than one pre-ART and no fewer than two post-ART PBMC samples. Investigators performed immunoSEQ version v3.0 at survey level. Measured with immunoSEQ multiplex PCR; TCRdb has only the in-frame clones, and not every one. This table holds some 25,000 clones, roughly 80% found once. The entry originates in a study of long-term antiretroviral therapy in people with HIV. Study-level points and caveats: ART adherence, viral resistance and therapy changes were undocumented. Gathering of blood took place between the mid-2000s and the late 2010s, possibly under older ART regimens. Controls showed broader CDR3 length ranges than did the HIV repertoires.

The sequenced sample was unsorted PBMCs, obtained 2.1 years after starting antiretroviral therapy. The clonotype was recovered from a young man with HIV. The chain is built from TRBV27 and TRBJ2-7, with D possibly TRBD2 on 6 matching bases. The CDR3 bases are TGTGCCAGCAGTAAGACTAGGGACGAGCAGTACTTC. Translation: CASSKTRDEQYF.